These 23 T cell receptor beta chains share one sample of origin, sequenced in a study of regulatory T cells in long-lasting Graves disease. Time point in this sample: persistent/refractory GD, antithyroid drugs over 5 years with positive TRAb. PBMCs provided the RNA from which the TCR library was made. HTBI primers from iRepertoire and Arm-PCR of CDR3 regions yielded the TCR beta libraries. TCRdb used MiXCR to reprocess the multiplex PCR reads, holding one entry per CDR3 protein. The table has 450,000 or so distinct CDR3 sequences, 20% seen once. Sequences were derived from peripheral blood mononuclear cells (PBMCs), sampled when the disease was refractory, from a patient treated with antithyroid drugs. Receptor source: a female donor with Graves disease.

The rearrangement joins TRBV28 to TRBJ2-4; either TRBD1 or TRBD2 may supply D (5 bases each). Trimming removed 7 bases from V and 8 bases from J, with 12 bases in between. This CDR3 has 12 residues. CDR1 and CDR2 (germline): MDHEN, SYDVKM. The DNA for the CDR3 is TGTGCCAGCACCCGGGACGGTGACATTCAGTACTTC. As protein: CASTRDGDIQYF.

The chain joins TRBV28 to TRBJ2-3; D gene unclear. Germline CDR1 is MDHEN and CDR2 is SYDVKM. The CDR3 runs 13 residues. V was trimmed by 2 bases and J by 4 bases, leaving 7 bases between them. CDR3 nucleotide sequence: TGTGCCAGCAGTTTACCCCAGGCAGATACGCAGTATTTT. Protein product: CASSLPQADTQYF.

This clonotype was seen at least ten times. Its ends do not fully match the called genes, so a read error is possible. In DNA, the CDR3 is TGTGCCAGCATTGAACTGGTGGACAGGACCAACTATGGCTACACCTTC. Encoded protein: CASIELVDRTNYGYTF. The chain employs TRBV6-1 and TRBJ1-2; 7 nucleotides line up with TRBD1. The CDR3 consists of 16 residues. The V gene's germline CDR1 is MNHNS and CDR2 SASEGT.

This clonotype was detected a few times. CDR3 protein: CAWSVRRETGNTIYF. The CDR3 DNA follows: TGTGCCTGGAGTGTAAGGCGGGAAACTGGAAACACCATATATTTT. The chain combines TRBV30 with TRBJ1-3; the D is unclear. Germline V gene data show CDR1 as GTSNPN and CDR2 as SVGIG (reference sequence). There are 15 residues in the CDR3. The V end was cut by 0 bases, the J end by 2 bases, with 11 bases between. The whole variable domain, filled in from reference TRBV30 and TRBJ1-3, reads SQTIHQWPATLVQPVGSPLSLECTVEGTSNPNLYWYRQAAGRGLQLLFYSVGIGQISSEVPQNLSASRPQDRQFILSSKKLLLSDSGFYLCAWSVRRETGNTIYFGEGSWLTVV.

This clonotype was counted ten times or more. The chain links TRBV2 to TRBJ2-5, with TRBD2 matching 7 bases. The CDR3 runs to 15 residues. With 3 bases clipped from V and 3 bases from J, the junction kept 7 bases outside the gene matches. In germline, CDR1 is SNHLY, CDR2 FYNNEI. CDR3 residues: CASSDWGLPKETQYF. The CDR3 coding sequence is TGTGCCAGCAGTGATTGGGGACTACCTAAAGAGACCCAGTACTTC.

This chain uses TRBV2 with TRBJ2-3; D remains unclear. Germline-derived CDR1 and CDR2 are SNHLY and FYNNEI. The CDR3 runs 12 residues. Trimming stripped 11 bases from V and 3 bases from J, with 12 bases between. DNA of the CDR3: TGTGCCGGAGAGTCTGGTACAGATACGCAGTATTTT. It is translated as CAGESGTDTQYF.

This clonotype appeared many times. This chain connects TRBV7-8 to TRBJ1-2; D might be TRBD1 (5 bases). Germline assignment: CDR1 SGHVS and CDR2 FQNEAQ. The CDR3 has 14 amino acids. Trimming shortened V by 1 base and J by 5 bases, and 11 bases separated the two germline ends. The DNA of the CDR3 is TGTGCCAGCAGCTTAGTCCCCGGGGGGTATGGCTACACCTTC. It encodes CASSLVPGGYGYTF.

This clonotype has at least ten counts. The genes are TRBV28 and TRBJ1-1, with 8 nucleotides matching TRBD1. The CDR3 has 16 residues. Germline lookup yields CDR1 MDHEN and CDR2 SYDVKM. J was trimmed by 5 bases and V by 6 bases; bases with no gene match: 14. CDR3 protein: CASSERTGRGWTEAFF. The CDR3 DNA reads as TGTGCCAGCAGCGAGAGGACAGGGCGGGGTTGGACTGAAGCTTTCTTT.

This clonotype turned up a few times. The CDR3 spells CASSLVAGPYEQYF. The CDR3 bases are TGTGCCAGCAGCTTAGTAGCGGGTCCCTACGAGCAGTACTTC. V gene TRBV7-2 combines with J gene TRBJ2-7, with TRBD2 matching over 7 bases. CDR3 length: 14 amino acids. Germline loops: CDR1 SGHTA, CDR2 FQGNSA. Losses at the gene ends were 1 base for V and 2 bases for J; bases not matched to a gene: 2.

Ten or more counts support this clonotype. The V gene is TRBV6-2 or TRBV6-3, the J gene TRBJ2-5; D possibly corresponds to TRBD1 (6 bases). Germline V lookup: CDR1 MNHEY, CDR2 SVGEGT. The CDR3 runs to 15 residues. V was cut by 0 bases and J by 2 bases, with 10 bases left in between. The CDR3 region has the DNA TGTGCCAGCAGTTACTCGGACAGCGATCAAGAGACCCAGTACTTC. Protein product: CASSYSDSDQETQYF.

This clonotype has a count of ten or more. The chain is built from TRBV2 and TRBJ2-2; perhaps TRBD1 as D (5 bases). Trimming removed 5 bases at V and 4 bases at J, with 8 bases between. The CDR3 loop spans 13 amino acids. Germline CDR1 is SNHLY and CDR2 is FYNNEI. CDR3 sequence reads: CASSRGITGELFF. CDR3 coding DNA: TGTGCCAGCAGTAGGGGCATCACCGGGGAGCTGTTTTTT.

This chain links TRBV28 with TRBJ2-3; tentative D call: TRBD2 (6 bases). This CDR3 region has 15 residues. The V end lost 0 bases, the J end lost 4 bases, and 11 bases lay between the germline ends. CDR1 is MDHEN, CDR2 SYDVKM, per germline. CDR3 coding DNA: TGTGCCAGCAGTTTATGGGAGGAGGGTGCAGATACGCAGTATTTT. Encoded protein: CASSLWEEGADTQYF. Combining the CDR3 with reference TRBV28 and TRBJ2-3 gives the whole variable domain DVKVTQSSRYLVKRTGEKVFLECVQDMDHENMFWYRQDPGLGLRLIYFSYDVKMKEKGDIPEGYSVSREKKERFSLILESASTNQTSMYLCASSLWEEGADTQYFGPGTRLTVL.

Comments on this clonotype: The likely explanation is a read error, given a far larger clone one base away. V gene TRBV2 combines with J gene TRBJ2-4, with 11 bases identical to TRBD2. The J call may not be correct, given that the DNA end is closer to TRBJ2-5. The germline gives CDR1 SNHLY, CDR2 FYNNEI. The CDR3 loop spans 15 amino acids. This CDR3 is CASIRLTSGIGTQYF. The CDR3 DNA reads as TGTGCCAGCATCCGTCTGACTAGCGGGATAGGGACCCAGTACTTC.

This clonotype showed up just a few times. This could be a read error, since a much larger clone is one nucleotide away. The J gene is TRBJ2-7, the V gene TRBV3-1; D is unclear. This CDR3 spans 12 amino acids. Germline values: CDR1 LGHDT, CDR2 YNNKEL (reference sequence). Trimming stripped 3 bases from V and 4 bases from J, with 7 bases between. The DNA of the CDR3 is TGTGCCAGCAGCCAGAGAGATTACGAGCAGTACTTC. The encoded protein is CASSQRDYEQYF.

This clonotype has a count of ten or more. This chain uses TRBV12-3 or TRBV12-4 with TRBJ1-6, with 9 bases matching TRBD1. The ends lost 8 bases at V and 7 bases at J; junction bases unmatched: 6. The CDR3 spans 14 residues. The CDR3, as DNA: TGTGCCAGCGGCCGGACAGGGGTAAATTCACCCCTCCACTTT. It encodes CASGRTGVNSPLHF.

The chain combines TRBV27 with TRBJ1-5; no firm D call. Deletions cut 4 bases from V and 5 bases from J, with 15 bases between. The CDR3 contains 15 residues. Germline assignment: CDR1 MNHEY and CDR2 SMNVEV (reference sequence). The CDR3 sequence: CASSSRTSYDQPQHF. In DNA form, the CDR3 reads TGTGCCAGCAGTTCGAGGACGTCCTACGATCAGCCCCAGCATTTT.

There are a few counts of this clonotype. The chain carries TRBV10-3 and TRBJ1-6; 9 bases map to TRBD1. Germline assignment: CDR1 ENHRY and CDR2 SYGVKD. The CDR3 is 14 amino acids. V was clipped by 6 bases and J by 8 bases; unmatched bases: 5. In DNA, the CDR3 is TGTGCCATCAGATCAACAGGGGGCGATTCACCCCTCCACTTT. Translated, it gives CAIRSTGGDSPLHF.

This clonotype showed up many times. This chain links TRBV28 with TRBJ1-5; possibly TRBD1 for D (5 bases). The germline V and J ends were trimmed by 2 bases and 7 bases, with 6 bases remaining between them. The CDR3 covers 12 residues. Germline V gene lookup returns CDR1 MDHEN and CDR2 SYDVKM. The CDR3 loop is CASSLRGQPQHF. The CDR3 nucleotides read TGTGCCAGCAGTTTAAGGGGCCAGCCCCAGCATTTT. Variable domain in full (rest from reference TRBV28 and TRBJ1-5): DVKVTQSSRYLVKRTGEKVFLECVQDMDHENMFWYRQDPGLGLRLIYFSYDVKMKEKGDIPEGYSVSREKKERFSLILESASTNQTSMYLCASSLRGQPQHFGDGTRLSIL.

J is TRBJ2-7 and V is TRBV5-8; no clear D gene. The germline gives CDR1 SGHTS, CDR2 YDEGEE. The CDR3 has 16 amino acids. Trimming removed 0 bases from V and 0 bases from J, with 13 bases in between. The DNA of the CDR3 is TGTGCCAGCAGCTTGGGGCCAGGCGAAAGCTCCTACGAGCAGTACTTC. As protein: CASSLGPGESSYEQYF.

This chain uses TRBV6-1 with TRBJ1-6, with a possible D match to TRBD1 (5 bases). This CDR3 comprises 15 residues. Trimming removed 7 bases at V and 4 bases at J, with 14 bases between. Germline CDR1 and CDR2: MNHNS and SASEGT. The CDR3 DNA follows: TGTGCCAGCATTTTAACGGACACTTATAATTCACCCCTCCACTTT. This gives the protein CASILTDTYNSPLHF.

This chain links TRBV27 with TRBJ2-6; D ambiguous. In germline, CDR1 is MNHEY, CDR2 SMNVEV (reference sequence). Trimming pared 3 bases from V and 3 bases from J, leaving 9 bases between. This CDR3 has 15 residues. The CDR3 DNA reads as TGTGCCAGCAGTTTCATAGACTTTGGGGCCAACGTCCTGACTTTC. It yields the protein CASSFIDFGANVLTF.

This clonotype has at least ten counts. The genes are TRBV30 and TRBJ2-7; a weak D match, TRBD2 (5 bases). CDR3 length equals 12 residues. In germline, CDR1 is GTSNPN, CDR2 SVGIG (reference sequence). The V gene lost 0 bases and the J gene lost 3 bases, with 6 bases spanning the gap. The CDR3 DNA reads TGTGCCTGGAGTGTCGACTACTACGAGCAGTACTTC. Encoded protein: CAWSVDYYEQYF.

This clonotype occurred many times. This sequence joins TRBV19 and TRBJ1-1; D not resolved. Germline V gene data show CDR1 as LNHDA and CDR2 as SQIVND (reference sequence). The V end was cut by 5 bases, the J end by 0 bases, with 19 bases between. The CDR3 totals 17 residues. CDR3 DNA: TGTGCCAGTAGTTTGGACCCCGGGTCTAACATGAACACTGAAGCTTTCTTT. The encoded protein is CASSLDPGSNMNTEAFF.